This T cell receptor (beta chain) is from a study of cytomegalovirus exposure and HLA in healthy donors. Amplification used 60 Vbeta primers and 13 Jbeta primers. Sequencing was performed with immunoSEQ multiplex PCR; in TCRdb, only in-frame clones are kept and a portion is missing. The sample lists about 200,000 clones; roughly 77% were seen once. The V and J ends lost 1 base and 5 bases, in that order; junction bases with no gene match: 8. This CDR3 has 16 amino acids. The germline V gene encodes CDR1 SGHKS and CDR2 YYEKEE (reference sequence). The TCR sequence derives from a male donor in good health and CMV-seropositive. The chain has TRBV5-5 and TRBJ2-3, with 9 bases aligning to TRBD2. The sequenced material came from PBMCs. The CDR3 DNA follows: TGTGCCAGCAGCTTGTATCTAGCGGGGTCGCGAGATACGCAGTATTTT. This encodes CASSLYLAGSRDTQYF.